This T cell receptor (beta chain) is from a study of CD4 T cells in relation to SARS-CoV-2 and coronaviruses. Study summary: After 10 days of antigen culture, PBMC TCR beta CDR3s were sequenced. Shared crossreactive spike epitopes were mapped to their HLA restriction.

CD4+ T cells from unexposed donors were obtained before the COVID-19 pandemic (2011-2018). The cells were cultured for under twelve days before CD4+ T cells were isolated. As cell numbers allowed, unexposed-donor CD4+ T cells faced SARS-CoV-2 S/N and four cold-coronavirus spikes. Each well had two million PBMCs in 5% human AB serum with IL-2. Sequencing was performed with immunoSEQ multiplex PCR; in TCRdb, only in-frame clones are kept and a portion is missing. The repertoire holds approximately 19,000 clones, 65% to 85% seen once, with about 15% in the top ten. Looked up from germline, CDR1 is MNHEY and CDR2 is SVGEGT. V shed 5 bases and J 3 bases; nucleotides not matched to a gene: 3. This CDR3 has 15 residues. About this clone itself: The antigen remains unidentified.

The sequence was collected from a human donor in good health. The chain combines TRBV6-2 or TRBV6-3 with TRBJ2-7; 14 bases fit TRBD2. The sample comprised CD4+ T cells from PBMCs, cultured in vitro. CDR3 loop: CASSGLAGGFYEQYF. The CDR3 DNA reads as TGTGCCAGCAGTGGACTAGCGGGGGGATTCTACGAGCAGTACTTC.